This entry lists 29 T cell receptor beta chains sequenced from one sample in a study of human T cells and chemical hapten exposure. Stated time point: pre-sensitization, week 0. The treatment was: therapeutic diphenylcyclopropenone sensitization with weekly scalp DPC. In TCRdb, the RACE reads were re-called with MiXCR into one record per CDR3 protein. The sample records about 250,000 distinct CDR3 sequences, roughly 7.7% being singletons. The sequenced sample was whole blood, obtained in connection with sensitization to the hapten diphenylcyclopropenone (DPC). All receptors come from a man between 18 and 35 years old with alopecia areata. Some clones in this sample may be carry-over from other donors' samples.

This clonotype was detected only a few times. The junction departs from the called germline gene at one end, perhaps through a read error. The V call is TRBV6-1, the J call TRBJ2-7; D remains unclear. The CDR3 loop spans 11 amino acids. Germline V gives CDR1 MNHNS, CDR2 SASEGT. CDR3 region: CASSDLPEQDF. The CDR3 DNA is TGTGCCAGCAGTGACCTCCCGGAGCAAGACTTC.

Ten or more counts support this clonotype. The CDR3 protein is CASSHAVGETQYF. The CDR3 DNA reads as TGCGCCAGCAGCCATGCAGTAGGAGAGACCCAGTACTTC. The gene calls are TRBV4-3 and TRBJ2-5, with D unclear. The V end lost 3 bases, the J end lost 4 bases, and 9 bases lay between the germline ends. The CDR3 totals 13 residues. Germline loops: CDR1 LGHNA, CDR2 YSLEER.

This clonotype was found many times. The chain is built from TRBV28 and TRBJ1-5, with 9 bases fitting TRBD1. The CDR3 covers 17 residues. V gave up 5 bases and J gave up 2 bases; unmatched junction bases: 10. CDR1 is MDHEN and CDR2 is SYDVKM in the germline V gene. CDR3 region: CASSDSFGTGRNQPQHF. In DNA, the CDR3 is TGTGCCAGCAGTGACTCGTTCGGGACAGGGCGCAATCAGCCCCAGCATTTT.

This clonotype was seen more than once but under ten times. The chain uses TRBV6-2 or TRBV6-3 and TRBJ2-5; 8 nucleotides match TRBD1. Trimming cost V 4 bases and J 2 bases; bases outside gene matches: 9. Looked up from germline, CDR1 is MNHEY and CDR2 is SVGEGT. This CDR3 contains 16 residues. The CDR3 DNA reads TGTGCCAGCAGTTCCGGGACAGGACCAATTCAAGAGACCCAGTACTTC. Translation: CASSSGTGPIQETQYF.

This rearrangement joins TRBV6-5 to TRBJ2-2; a possible D gene is TRBD2 (7 bases). V lost 0 bases, J lost 5 bases, and 16 bases lay in between. Germline V lookup: CDR1 MNHEY, CDR2 SVGAGI. This CDR3 is 17 amino acids long. The CDR3 nucleotides are TGTGCCAGCAGTTACTCCTCCCGGGGGGCGCGGACCGGGGAGCTGTTTTTT. Translating it yields CASSYSSRGARTGELFF.

This clonotype was seen a handful of times. The V gene is TRBV20-1, the J gene TRBJ1-4, with 10 bases lining up with TRBD1. The junction had 3 bases not matched to a gene; V was cut back by 3 bases and J by 5 bases. The CDR3 has 14 amino acids. Germline values: CDR1 DFQATT, CDR2 SNEGSKA (reference sequence). CDR3 DNA sequence: TGCAGTGCTAGCCGGGGACAGGGGAATGAAAAACTGTTTTTT. Amino acid sequence: CSASRGQGNEKLFF.

This clonotype was seen a handful of times. This rearrangement joins TRBV20-1 to TRBJ2-3; perhaps TRBD1 as D (6 bases). The CDR3 has 13 residues. Germline CDR1 DFQATT, CDR2 SNEGSKA (reference sequence). Trimming stripped 0 bases from V and 3 bases from J, with 7 bases between. The CDR3 reads CSAREGTTDTQYF. The CDR3 DNA is TGCAGTGCTAGAGAAGGGACAACAGATACGCAGTATTTT.

The V and J genes are TRBV5-4 and TRBJ2-3; possible D gene TRBD1, 6 bases. The V and J ends lost 4 bases and 1 base respectively, with 10 bases between them. The CDR3 sequence is 14 residues long. Germline loops: CDR1 SGHNT, CDR2 YYREEE (reference sequence). CDR3 sequence: CASSPWTGTDTQYF. CDR3 in DNA: TGTGCCAGCAGCCCTTGGACAGGCACAGATACGCAGTATTTT.

The gene calls are TRBV28 and TRBJ1-1; weak D call: TRBD1 (5 bases). The CDR3 runs 11 residues. Trimming stripped 10 bases from V and 3 bases from J, with 9 bases between. The germline V gene has CDR1 MDHEN and CDR2 SYDVKM. The CDR3 nucleotides are TGTGCCACCTGGGGGGACACTGAAGCTTTCTTT. It translates to CATWGDTEAFF.

The gene calls are TRBV18 and TRBJ2-7, with 7 nucleotides matching TRBD1. Germline V gene data show CDR1 as KGHSH and CDR2 as LQKENI. The CDR3 consists of 15 residues. Trimming at V came to 3 bases and at J to 0 bases, leaving 5 bases not matched to a gene. CDR3 DNA: TGTGCCAGCTCACCTGGACAGGTGAGCTCCTACGAGCAGTACGTC. Protein product: CASSPGQVSSYEQYV.

This chain links TRBV3-1 with TRBJ1-2; a possible D gene is TRBD1 (6 bases). The CDR3 contains 17 residues. V was clipped by 7 bases and J by 6 bases, with 27 bases between them. Germline-derived CDR1 and CDR2 are LGHDT and YNNKEL (reference sequence). CDR3 DNA: TGTGCCAGCACCGCCAAGAGTTCAGGGGAAGGCGGTAATGGCTACACCTTC. It translates to CASTAKSSGEGGNGYTF.

The table lists this clonotype with many counts. This chain connects TRBV5-1 to TRBJ2-1, with 9 bases identical to TRBD2. Germline V gene sequence: CDR1 SGHRS, CDR2 YFSETQ. With V trimmed by 3 bases and J by 8 bases, 6 bases remained unmatched. The CDR3 is made up of 14 amino acids. The DNA for the CDR3 is TGCGCCAGCAGCTATAGCGGGGGAGAGGATGAGCAGTTCTTC. This gives the protein CASSYSGGEDEQFF. The variable domain in full, completed from reference TRBV5-1 and TRBJ2-1, reads KAGVTQTPRYLIKTRGQQVTLSCSPISGHRSVSWYQQTPGQGLQFLFEYFSETQRNKGNFPGRFSGRQFSNSRSEMNVSTLELGDSALYLCASSYSGGEDEQFFGPGTRLTVL.

This clonotype is medium-sized (0.01 to 0.1%) in the sample. The chain couples TRBV29-1 to TRBJ1-5; D is unresolved. Germline V gene data show CDR1 as SQVTM and CDR2 as ANQGSEA. The V end lost 7 bases, the J end lost 4 bases, and 14 bases lay between the germline ends. The CDR3 loop spans 13 amino acids. CDR3 sequence reads: CSASDGTNQPQHF. CDR3 nucleotide sequence: TGCAGCGCAAGCGACGGAACTAATCAGCCCCAGCATTTT.

This clonotype was counted ten times or more. The rearrangement links TRBV12-3 or TRBV12-4 to TRBJ1-1; possible D gene TRBD1, 5 bases. The V and J ends lost 1 base and 5 bases respectively, with 14 bases between them. The CDR3 runs to 15 residues. The CDR3 spells CASSLVAGKGTEAFF. CDR3 in DNA: TGTGCCAGCAGTTTAGTAGCAGGGAAGGGGACTGAAGCTTTCTTT.

This clonotype was seen just once. V usage is TRBV20-1 and J usage is TRBJ2-5; perhaps D is TRBD1 or TRBD2 (6 bases each). Germline lookup yields CDR1 DFQATT and CDR2 SNEGSKA (reference sequence). V was cut by 6 bases and J by 1 base, with 15 bases left in between. The CDR3 consists of 14 residues. The CDR3 loop is CSAYREVRQETQYF. In DNA form, the CDR3 reads TGCAGTGCCTACAGGGAGGTCCGCCAAGAGACCCAGTACTTC.

This clonotype was detected ten times or more. The chain carries TRBV27 and TRBJ2-2; 9 positions match TRBD2. Losses at the gene ends were 5 bases for V and 5 bases for J; bases not matched to a gene: 6. CDR1 is MNHEY and CDR2 is SMNVEV in the germline V gene (reference sequence). The CDR3 is 15 residues long. The CDR3 protein is CASSPGTSPTGELFF. The CDR3 DNA reads TGTGCCAGCAGTCCCGGGACTAGCCCGACCGGGGAGCTGTTTTTT.

This clonotype showed up many times. The rearrangement uses TRBV28 and TRBJ1-2; D gene ambiguous. This CDR3 is 13 amino acids long. The V end was cut by 6 bases, the J end by 0 bases, with 8 bases between. Germline CDR1 reads MDHEN; CDR2 reads SYDVKM. CDR3 nucleotides: TGTGCCAGCAGCCGCGACTCTAACTATGGCTACACCTTC. Its protein is CASSRDSNYGYTF.

This clonotype has ten or more counts. The CDR3 sequence is CASSEAGSYGYTF. The CDR3 DNA reads TGTGCCAGCAGTGAAGCCGGGTCCTATGGCTACACCTTC. The chain carries TRBV25-1 and TRBJ1-2; D not certain. Germline-derived CDR1 and CDR2 are MGHDK and SYGVNS. CDR3 length: 13 residues. Trimming cost V 2 bases and J 4 bases, with 8 bases left between them.

This clonotype was counted a few times. The V and J genes are TRBV3-1 and TRBJ2-1, with 7 bases that match TRBD1. From germline, CDR1 is LGHDT and CDR2 YNNKEL (reference sequence). V lost 1 base to trimming and J lost 5 bases; unmatched junction nucleotides: 8. The CDR3 consists of 16 residues. This CDR3 reads CASSQVVTGKNNEQFF. The CDR3 DNA reads TGTGCCAGCAGCCAAGTGGTGACAGGGAAAAACAATGAGCAGTTCTTC.

This clonotype was seen only a few times. The chain recombines TRBV9 with TRBJ2-7, with D perhaps matching TRBD1 (5 bases). The V end lost 3 bases, the J end lost 3 bases, and 10 bases lay between the germline ends. Germline V gene sequence: CDR1 SGDLS, CDR2 YYNGEE. This CDR3 is built from 13 residues. The CDR3 loop reads CASSGGGNYEQYF. The DNA for the CDR3 is TGTGCCAGCAGCGGGGGCGGCAACTACGAGCAGTACTTC.

The sample holds a few counts of this clonotype. The CDR3 DNA is TGTGCCAGCAAGGGACCTATTAAGATCTCCTATAATTCACCCCTCCACTTT. This gives the protein CASKGPIKISYNSPLHF. The rearrangement links TRBV7-9 to TRBJ1-6; possibly TRBD1 for D (5 bases). V was cut by 7 bases and J by 0 bases, with 16 bases left in between. Germline V gives CDR1 SEHNR, CDR2 FQNEAQ (reference sequence). This CDR3 has 17 amino acids. Using reference TRBV7-9 and TRBJ1-6 for the parts outside the CDR3, the full variable domain is DTGVSQNPRHKITKRGQNVTFRCDPISEHNRLYWYRQTLGQGPEFLTYFQNEAQLEKSRLLSDRFSAERPKGSFSTLEIQRTEQGDSAMYLCASKGPIKISYNSPLHFGNGTRLTVT.

This clonotype was seen more than once but under ten times. V usage is TRBV3-2 and J usage is TRBJ1-3. TRBV3-2 is noted as a pseudogene. The CDR3 extends over 13 amino acids. This CDR3 reads CASSPLRGNTIYF. Written as DNA, the CDR3 is TGTGCCAGCAGCCCTCTGCGGGGAAACACCATATATTTT.

This clonotype was counted a few times. The rearrangement joins TRBV13 to TRBJ2-5; the match to TRBD1 covers 8 bases. The ends lost 2 bases at V and 1 base at J; junction bases unmatched: 6. The CDR3 consists of 16 residues. Germline loops: CDR1 PRHDT, CDR2 FYEKMQ (reference sequence). The CDR3 nucleotides are TGTGCCAGCAGCTTACGAGACAGGGGAATCCAAGAGACCCAGTACTTC. This translates into CASSLRDRGIQETQYF.

A few counts support this clonotype. The V and J genes are TRBV12-3 or TRBV12-4 and TRBJ1-3; D is unclear. This CDR3 has 13 amino acids. Trimming removed 0 bases at V and 4 bases at J, with 4 bases between. CDR3 coding DNA: TGTGCCAGCAGTTTAGCCGCCGGAAACACCATATATTTT. As protein: CASSLAAGNTIYF.

The V gene is TRBV20-1, the J gene TRBJ1-3; D is ambiguous. Trimming cost V 5 bases and J 2 bases, with 13 bases left between them. This CDR3 spans 14 amino acids. Germline CDR1 and CDR2: DFQATT and SNEGSKA (reference sequence). CDR3 amino acids: CSAPRGGPGNTIYF. The DNA of the CDR3 is TGCAGTGCTCCCCGGGGAGGGCCTGGAAACACCATATATTTT.

The J gene is TRBJ2-1, the V gene TRBV6-5; D ambiguous. Germline CDR1 MNHEY, CDR2 SVGAGI. The CDR3 is made up of 14 amino acids. Trimming removed 3 bases from V and 10 bases from J, with 16 bases in between. As DNA, the CDR3 is TGTGCCAGCAGTTATCCGGGTCTACTTAACGAGCAGTTCTTC. Translating it yields CASSYPGLLNEQFF.

The chain has TRBV6-6 and TRBJ1-5; 12 bases line up with TRBD1. The junction had 9 bases not matched to a gene; V was cut back by 5 bases and J by 7 bases. The germline V gene has CDR1 MNHNY and CDR2 SVGAGI (reference sequence). The CDR3 has 16 residues. The CDR3 sequence is CASSRRDRGLQQPQHF. As DNA, the CDR3 is TGTGCCAGCAGTCGCCGGGACAGGGGGCTTCAGCAGCCCCAGCATTTT.

The CDR3 sequence is CASSLLRSKGGKGLPFYEQYV. The CDR3 DNA reads as TGTGCCAGCAGCTTGCTGCGGTCGAAAGGGGGCAAGGGACTTCCCTTCTACGAGCAGTACGTC. The V gene is TRBV5-5, the J gene TRBJ2-7, with D possibly TRBD1 on 7 matching bases. The length of the CDR3 is 21 residues. The V gene's germline CDR1 is SGHKS and CDR2 YYEKEE (reference sequence). V lost 1 base and J lost 3, with 32 bases in between.

Only a few counts were recorded for this clonotype. This probably arose from a read error, given a far larger clone one base away. V gene TRBV6-2 or TRBV6-3 combines with J gene TRBJ2-5; D is uncertain. The CDR3 totals 12 residues. The V gene lost 1 base and the J gene lost 4 bases, with 4 bases spanning the gap. CDR1 MNHEY and CDR2 SVGEGT come from the germline V gene. This CDR3 reads CASSYFGETQYF. The CDR3 nucleotides read TGTGCCAGCAGTTACTTTGGAGAGACCCAGTACTTC.